These 20 T cell receptor beta chains were all obtained from the same sample, sequenced in a study of blood T cell repertoires in COVID-19. This table comes from immunoSEQ multiplex PCR, and its TCRdb copy is limited to in-frame clones, with some not included. This sample has 110,000 or so clones, with approximately 81% found just once. The sequenced sample was peripheral blood. The receptors were sampled from a man older than 75 with acute or convalescent COVID-19.

V gene TRBV25-1 combines with J gene TRBJ2-7, with D possibly matching TRBD1 (6 bases). Germline CDR1 MGHDK, CDR2 SYGVNS. The CDR3 spans 13 residues. V lost 1 base, J lost 9 bases, and 13 bases lay in between. The CDR3 spells CASSESRRTAQYF. The CDR3 DNA reads TGTGCCAGCAGTGAATCCCGCCGGACAGCGCAGTACTTC.

The genes are TRBV6-2 or TRBV6-3 and TRBJ2-7, with no clear D. With 2 bases removed from V and 3 bases from J, the gap between germline ends came to 11 bases. Per the germline V gene, CDR1 is MNHEY and CDR2 is SVGEGT. The CDR3 has 14 amino acids. CDR3 residues: CASSYGQYVYEQYF. In DNA, the CDR3 is TGTGCCAGCAGTTACGGGCAGTACGTCTACGAGCAGTACTTC.

The chain employs TRBV5-4 and TRBJ1-1, with TRBD1 matching over 10 bases. Germline V gene sequence: CDR1 SGHNT, CDR2 YYREEE (reference sequence). The CDR3 loop spans 17 amino acids. J was trimmed by 4 bases and V by 4 bases; bases with no gene match: 13. The CDR3 loop is CASSRTGTGVFGTEAFF. Here the CDR3 DNA reads TGTGCCAGCAGCCGGACCGGGACAGGGGTCTTCGGCACTGAAGCTTTCTTT.

The chain has TRBV11-1 and TRBJ1-2; 7 bases are shared with TRBD1. The ends lost 5 bases at V and 2 bases at J; junction bases unmatched: 8. Per germline, CDR1 SGHAT and CDR2 FQDESV (reference sequence). This CDR3 spans 15 amino acids. DNA for the CDR3: TGTGCCAGCAGCCTAGGGGGCCACCAGAACTATGGCTACACCTTC. This encodes CASSLGGHQNYGYTF.

The V call is TRBV19, the J call TRBJ1-4; no firm D call. Trimming pared 1 base from V and 5 bases from J, leaving 11 bases between. The CDR3 is 15 amino acids. CDR1 LNHDA and CDR2 SQIVND come from the germline V gene (reference sequence). CDR3 region: CASSIAGGRNEKLFF. The CDR3 nucleotides are TGTGCCAGTAGTATAGCAGGAGGGAGGAATGAAAAACTGTTTTTT. The complete variable domain, with remaining parts taken from reference TRBV19 and TRBJ1-4, reads DGGITQSPKYLFRKEGQNVTLSCEQNLNHDAMYWYRQDPGQGLRLIYYSQIVNDFQKGDIAEGYSVSREKKESFPLTVTSAQKNPTAFYLCASSIAGGRNEKLFFGSGTQLSVL.

V gene TRBV7-2 combines with J gene TRBJ1-5, with D perhaps matching TRBD1 (6 bases). Germline V gene data show CDR1 as SGHTA and CDR2 as FQGNSA. Trimming left V 2 bases short and J 4 bases short, with 6 bases between. This CDR3 spans 13 amino acids. The CDR3 DNA reads TGTGCCAGCAGCTTAACAGGGAATCAGCCCCAGCATTTT. As protein: CASSLTGNQPQHF.

The V and J genes are TRBV9 and TRBJ2-3, with 8 bases matching TRBD1. V trimming: 4 bases; J trimming: 1 base; junction bases outside the gene matches: 5. CDR3 length equals 15 residues. Germline V gene lookup returns CDR1 SGDLS and CDR2 YYNGEE. The CDR3 nucleotides are TGTGCCAGCAGCCCTAGGGGACAGGGCACAGATACGCAGTATTTT. Encoded protein: CASSPRGQGTDTQYF.

The rearrangement joins TRBV6-6 to TRBJ1-5, with 8 positions matching TRBD1. The CDR3 has 15 residues. Per the germline V gene, CDR1 is MNHNY and CDR2 is SVGAGI (reference sequence). Trimming removed 2 bases from V and 5 bases from J; junction bases left unmatched: 5. CDR3 nucleotide sequence: TGTGCCAGCAGTTACCCAGGACAGGGCGATCAGCCCCAGCATTTT. Translating it yields CASSYPGQGDQPQHF.

This chain connects TRBV30 to TRBJ2-7; tentative D call: TRBD2 (5 bases). Trimming cost V 1 base and J 0 bases, with 16 bases left between them. This CDR3 contains 16 residues. CDR1 GTSNPN and CDR2 SVGIG come from the germline V gene (reference sequence). CDR3 residues: CAWSDQLQRSSYEQYF. The CDR3 coding sequence is TGTGCCTGGAGTGATCAATTACAGCGGAGCTCCTACGAGCAGTACTTC.

The CDR3 bases are TGTGCCAGCAGCCAACAGGGGGGTAACTATGGCTACACCTTC. This gives the protein CASSQQGGNYGYTF. This chain uses TRBV7-2 with TRBJ1-2; 8 bases fit TRBD1. The germline V gene has CDR1 SGHTA and CDR2 FQGNSA. The CDR3 runs 14 residues. The V and J ends lost 5 bases and 1 base, in that order; junction bases with no gene match: 3.

The V gene is TRBV7-3, the J gene TRBJ2-1, with 8 bases identical to TRBD1. Germline loops: CDR1 SGHTA, CDR2 FQGTGA. J gave up 1 base and V 2 bases, and 4 bases lay outside the gene matches. The CDR3 extends over 16 amino acids. CDR3 in DNA: TGTGCCAGCAGCTTAGCAGGACAGGGTTCCTACAATGAGCAGTTCTTC. Translated, it gives CASSLAGQGSYNEQFF.

The V and J genes are TRBV29-1 and TRBJ1-2; possibly TRBD1 for D (5 bases). Per the germline V gene, CDR1 is SQVTM and CDR2 is ANQGSEA. The CDR3 has 14 amino acids. Trimming left V 6 bases short and J 4 bases short, with 18 bases between. The CDR3 DNA sequence: TGCAGCGTGGTGTGGGGGAGGGTTTCCTATGGCTACACCTTC. It specifies CSVVWGRVSYGYTF.

The chain is built from TRBV6-6 and TRBJ1-5; 7 bases are shared with TRBD1. Germline CDR1 reads MNHNY; CDR2 reads SVGAGI (reference sequence). The CDR3 consists of 14 residues. V was pared by 0 bases and J by 7 bases, with 3 bases of the junction left unmatched. Here the CDR3 reads CASSYSTGRQPQHF. The DNA of the CDR3 is TGTGCCAGCAGTTACTCGACAGGGCGGCAGCCCCAGCATTTT.

The rearrangement uses TRBV6-5 and TRBJ1-2; the match to TRBD1 covers 8 bases. This CDR3 region has 14 residues. Germline V lookup: CDR1 MNHEY, CDR2 SVGAGI. Trimming took 6 bases from V and 4 from J; bases not matched to a gene: 7. CDR3 amino acids: CASRGDRGRYGYTF. The DNA of the CDR3 is TGTGCCAGCAGGGGAGACAGGGGACGCTATGGCTACACCTTC.

The chain combines TRBV24-1 with TRBJ2-7; D might be TRBD1 (5 bases). V lost 3 bases to trimming and J lost 4 bases, with 15 bases between them. The CDR3 covers 15 residues. Germline loops: CDR1 KGHDR, CDR2 SFDVKD. CDR3 nucleotides: TGTGCCACCAGTGATGGCAGGGCGAAGACGTACGAGCAGTACTTC. Its translation is CATSDGRAKTYEQYF.

J is TRBJ2-7 and V is TRBV28; TRBD2 matches at 11 bases. With V trimmed by 6 bases and J by 2 bases, 6 bases remained unmatched. Per the germline V gene, CDR1 is MDHEN and CDR2 is SYDVKM. There are 15 residues in the CDR3. The CDR3 loop reads CASRPETSGTYEQYF. The CDR3 DNA reads as TGTGCCAGCAGACCCGAGACTAGCGGGACCTACGAGCAGTACTTC.

The V gene is TRBV18, the J gene TRBJ2-2, with 11 positions matching TRBD2. This CDR3 has 19 residues. Germline CDR1 is KGHSH and CDR2 is LQKENI. Trimming removed 2 bases from V and 10 bases from J; junction bases left unmatched: 18. Here the CDR3 reads CASSPYLLAGVAPQPELFF. CDR3 nucleotides: TGTGCCAGCTCACCATATTTACTAGCGGGAGTAGCGCCGCAACCGGAGCTGTTTTTT.

CDR3 sequence reads: CAISSTSGRSYNEQFF. DNA for the CDR3: TGTGCCATCAGCTCCACTAGCGGGAGGTCCTACAATGAGCAGTTCTTC. This chain joins TRBV10-3 and TRBJ2-1; 12 nucleotides align to TRBD2. Germline V CDR1 and CDR2: ENHRY, SYGVKD. The CDR3 contains 16 residues. Trimming cost V 6 bases and J 1 base; bases outside gene matches: 4.

The J gene is TRBJ1-5, the V gene TRBV4-1; D perhaps matches TRBD1 (6 bases). CDR1 and CDR2 (germline): MGHRA, YSYEKL. The length of the CDR3 is 14 residues. Trimming pared 4 bases from V and 5 bases from J, leaving 12 bases between. CDR3 DNA: TGCGCCAGCAGCCCACAGGGTGGGGATCAGCCCCAGCATTTT. Its translation: CASSPQGGDQPQHF.

This chain uses TRBV28 with TRBJ1-4; 9 positions agree with TRBD1. Germline CDR1 is MDHEN and CDR2 is SYDVKM. CDR3 length: 15 residues. V gave up 5 bases and J gave up 8 bases; unmatched junction bases: 9. The CDR3 reads CASSPGGTGKEKLFF. The CDR3 nucleotides read TGTGCCAGCAGTCCAGGGGGGACAGGGAAGGAAAAACTGTTTTTT.